This T cell receptor (beta chain) was sequenced during a study of PD-L1 blockade in urothelial cancer. Clones were sequenced by immunoSEQ multiplex PCR, and TCRdb holds only the in-frame ones, with some missing. The sample shows around 68,000 clones, more than 80% of them seen only once. The germline V gene has CDR1 SNHLY and CDR2 FYNNEI. The CDR3 is made up of 12 amino acids. The ends lost 6 bases at V and 3 bases at J; junction bases unmatched: 2. Time point defined: pretreatment peripheral blood. Enrolled patients showed locally advanced or metastatic urothelial carcinoma. The receptor comes from a man between 65 and 80 years old with urothelial cancer. The chain employs TRBV2 and TRBJ2-7; 7 bases agree with TRBD2. The sample was PBMCs, taken around atezolizumab (anti-PD-L1) treatment. The CDR3 spells CASRSGVYEQYF. CDR3 DNA: TGTGCCAGCAGGAGCGGGGTCTACGAGCAGTACTTC.